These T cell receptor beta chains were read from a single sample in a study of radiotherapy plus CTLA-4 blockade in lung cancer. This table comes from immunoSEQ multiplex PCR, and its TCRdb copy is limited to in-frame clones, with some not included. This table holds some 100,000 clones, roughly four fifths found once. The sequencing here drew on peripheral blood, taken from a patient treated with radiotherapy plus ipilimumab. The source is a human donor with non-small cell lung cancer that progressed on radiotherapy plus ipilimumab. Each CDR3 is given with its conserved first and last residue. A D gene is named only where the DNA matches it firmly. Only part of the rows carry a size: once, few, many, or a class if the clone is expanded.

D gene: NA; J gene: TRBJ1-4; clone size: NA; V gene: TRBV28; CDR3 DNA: TGTGCCAGCAGTGTGCAATTCGGAGAAAAACTGTTTTTT; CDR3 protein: CASSVQFGEKLFF
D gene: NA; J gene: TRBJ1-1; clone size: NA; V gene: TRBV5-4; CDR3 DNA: TGTGCCAGCAGCTTGGGGCAGGGGATTGAAGCTTTCTTT; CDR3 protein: CASSLGQGIEAFF
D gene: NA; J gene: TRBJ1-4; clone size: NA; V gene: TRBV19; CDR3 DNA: TGTGCCAGTAGTACCTCCGGTAGGAAGCTAAGTGAAAAACTGTTTTTT; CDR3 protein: CASSTSGRKLSEKLFF
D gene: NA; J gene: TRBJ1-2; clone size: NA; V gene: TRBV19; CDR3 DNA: TGTGCCAGTAGTGCTTTAGCCCTTCTATGGGATGGCTACACCTTC; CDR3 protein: CASSALALLWDGYTF
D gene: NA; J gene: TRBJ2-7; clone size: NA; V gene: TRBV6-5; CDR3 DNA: TGTGCCAGCAGTTACGGGCAGGTGTACGAGCAGTACTTC; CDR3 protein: CASSYGQVYEQYF
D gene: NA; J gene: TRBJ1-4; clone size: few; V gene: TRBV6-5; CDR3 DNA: TGTGCCAGCAGTCAAAGCGGGGGCACTAATGAAAAACTGTTTTTT; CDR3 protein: CASSQSGGTNEKLFF
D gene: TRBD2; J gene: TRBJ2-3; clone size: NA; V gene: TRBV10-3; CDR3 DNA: TGTGCCATCAGTGCGGTCTCCGTCGGGGGGAGTACGACAGATACGCAGTATTTT; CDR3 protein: CAISAVSVGGSTTDTQYF
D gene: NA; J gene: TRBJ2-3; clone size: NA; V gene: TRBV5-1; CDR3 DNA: TGCGCCAGCAGCTTGGTCGGAAGCTTCACAGATACGCAGTATTTT; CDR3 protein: CASSLVGSFTDTQYF
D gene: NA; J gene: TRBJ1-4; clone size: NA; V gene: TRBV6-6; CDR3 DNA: TGTGCCAGCAGTACCCGTAATAATGAAAAACTGTTTTTT; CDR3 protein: CASSTRNNEKLFF
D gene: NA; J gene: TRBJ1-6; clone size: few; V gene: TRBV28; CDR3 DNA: TGTGCCAGCAGTCCCCATGGGTCCGATTCACCCCTCCACTTT; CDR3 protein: CASSPHGSDSPLHF
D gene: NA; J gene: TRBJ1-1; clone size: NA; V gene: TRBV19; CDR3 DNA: TGTGCCAGTAGTTGGGGGGGAGTCACTGAAGCTTTCTTT; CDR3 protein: CASSWGGVTEAFF
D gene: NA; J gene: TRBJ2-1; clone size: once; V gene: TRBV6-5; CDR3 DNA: TGTGCCAGCAACCCAGGGGACTCCTACAATGAGCAGTTCTTC; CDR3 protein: CASNPGDSYNEQFF
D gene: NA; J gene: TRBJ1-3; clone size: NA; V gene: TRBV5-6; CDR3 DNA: TGTGCCAGCAGCCTGAGGGACTTTGGAAACACCATATATTTT; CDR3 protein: CASSLRDFGNTIYF
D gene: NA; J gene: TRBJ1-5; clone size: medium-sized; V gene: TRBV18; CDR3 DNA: TGTGCCAGCTCACCAGGGCGTCAGTGGCCCCAGCATTTT; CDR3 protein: CASSPGRQWPQHF
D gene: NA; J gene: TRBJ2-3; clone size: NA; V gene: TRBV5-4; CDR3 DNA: TGTGCCAGCAGCTTGGGAGGAGCAGATACGCAGTATTTT; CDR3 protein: CASSLGGADTQYF
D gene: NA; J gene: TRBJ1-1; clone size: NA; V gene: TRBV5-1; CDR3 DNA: TGCGCCAGCAGCAACCGCGAAAGGGTCACTGAAGCTTTCTTT; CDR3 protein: CASSNRERVTEAFF
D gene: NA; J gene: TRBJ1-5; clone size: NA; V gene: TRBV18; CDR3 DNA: TGTGCCAGCTCACCACTTGCCTTGCTTAGCAATCAGCCCCAGCATTTT; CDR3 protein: CASSPLALLSNQPQHF
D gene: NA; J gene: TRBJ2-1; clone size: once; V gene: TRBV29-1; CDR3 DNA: TGCAGCGTTGATAGCTATCTAAATGAGCAGTTCTTC; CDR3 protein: CSVDSYLNEQFF
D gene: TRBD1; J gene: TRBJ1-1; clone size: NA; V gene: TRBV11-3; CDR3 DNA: TGTGCCAGCAGCTTAGTGAATGCGCAGGGGGCCCAAGCTTTCTTT; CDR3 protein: CASSLVNAQGAQAFF
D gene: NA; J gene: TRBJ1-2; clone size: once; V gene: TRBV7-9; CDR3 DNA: TGTGCCAGCAGCTTAGGGGCAGGCCGCGTGGAATGGTATGGCTACACCTTC; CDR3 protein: CASSLGAGRVEWYGYTF
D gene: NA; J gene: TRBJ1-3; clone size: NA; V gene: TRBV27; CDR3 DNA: TGTGCCAGCAGTTTACGCTCTGGAAACACCATATATTTT; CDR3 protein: CASSLRSGNTIYF
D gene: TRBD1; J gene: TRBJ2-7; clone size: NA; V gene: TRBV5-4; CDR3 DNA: TGTGCCAGCAGCTCCGACAGGGGGTACGAGCAGTACTTC; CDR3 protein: CASSSDRGYEQYF
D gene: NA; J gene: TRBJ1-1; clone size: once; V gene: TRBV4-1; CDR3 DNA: TGCGCCAGCAGCCAAGAAGCCGCGGTGAACACTGAAGCTTTCTTT; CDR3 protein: CASSQEAAVNTEAFF
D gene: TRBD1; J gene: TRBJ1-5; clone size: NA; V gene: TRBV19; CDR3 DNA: TGTGCCAGTAGTCTTTTCGGGGACAGAGGCAATCAGCCCCAGCATTTT; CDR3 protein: CASSLFGDRGNQPQHF
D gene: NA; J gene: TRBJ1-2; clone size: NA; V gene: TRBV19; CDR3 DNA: TGTGCCAGTAGTACGCCACCTCCTAACTATGGCTACACCTTC; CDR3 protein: CASSTPPPNYGYTF
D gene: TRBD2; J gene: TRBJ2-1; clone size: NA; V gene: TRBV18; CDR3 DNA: TGTGCCAGCTCACCTGGACTAGGGTCCTACAATGAGCAGTTCTTC; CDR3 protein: CASSPGLGSYNEQFF
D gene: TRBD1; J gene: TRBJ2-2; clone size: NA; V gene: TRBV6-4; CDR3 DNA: TGTGCCGCCCAAAGGGACAGGGCGGCCGGGGAGCTGTTTTTT; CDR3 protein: CAAQRDRAAGELFF
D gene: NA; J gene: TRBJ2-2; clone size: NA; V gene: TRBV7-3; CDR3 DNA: TGTGCCAGCAGCCCTTTGCGGGCGGCGAACACCGGGGAGCTGTTTTTT; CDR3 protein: CASSPLRAANTGELFF
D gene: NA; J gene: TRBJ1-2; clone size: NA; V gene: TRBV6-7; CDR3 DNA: TGTGCCAGCAGTTACTCAAGGGGGTTCTATGGCTACACCTTC; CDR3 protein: CASSYSRGFYGYTF
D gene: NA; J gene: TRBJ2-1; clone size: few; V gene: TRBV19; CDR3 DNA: TGTGCCAGTAGTATAGTTCACAGGCTAATTTACAATGAGCAGTTCTTC; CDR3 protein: CASSIVHRLIYNEQFF
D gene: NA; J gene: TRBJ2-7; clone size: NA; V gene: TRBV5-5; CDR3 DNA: TGTGCCAGCAGCTTGGGAGGGAGCTCCTACGAGCAGTACTTC; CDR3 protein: CASSLGGSSYEQYF
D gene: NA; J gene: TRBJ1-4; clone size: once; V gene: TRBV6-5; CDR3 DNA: TGTGCCAGCAGTTACTCCAGGGTCGTAGGTGAAAAACTGTTTTTT; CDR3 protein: CASSYSRVVGEKLFF
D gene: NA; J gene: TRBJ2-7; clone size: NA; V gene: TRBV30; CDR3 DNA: TGTGCCTGGAGTTCTACAGGATTCCACTACGAGCAGTACTTC; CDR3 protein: CAWSSTGFHYEQYF
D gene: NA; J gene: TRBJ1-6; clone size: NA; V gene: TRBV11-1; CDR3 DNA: TGTGCCAGCAGCTATCGGACCATGGGTTCACCCCTCCACTTT; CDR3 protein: CASSYRTMGSPLHF
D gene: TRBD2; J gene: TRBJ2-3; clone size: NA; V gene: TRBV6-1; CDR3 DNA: TGTGCCAGCTCAGGACTAGCGACAACACGAGATACGCAGTATTTT; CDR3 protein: CASSGLATTRDTQYF
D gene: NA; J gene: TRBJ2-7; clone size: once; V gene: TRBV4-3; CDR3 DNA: TGCGCCAGCAGCCTCTCCTGGGGGGCCTACGAGCAGTACTTC; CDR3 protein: CASSLSWGAYEQYF
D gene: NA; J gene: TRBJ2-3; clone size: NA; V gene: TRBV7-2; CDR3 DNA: TGTGCCAGCAGCTTAGAGTCCGGGTATACGCAGTATTTT; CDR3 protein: CASSLESGYTQYF
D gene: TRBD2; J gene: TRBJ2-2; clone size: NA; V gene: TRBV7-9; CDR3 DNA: TGTGCCAGCAGCTCCCCTAGTGGGGGGGGCACCGGGGAGCTGTTTTTT; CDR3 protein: CASSSPSGGGTGELFF
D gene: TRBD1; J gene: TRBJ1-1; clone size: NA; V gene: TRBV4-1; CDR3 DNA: TGCGCCAGCAGCCAATTACAGGGGTCGGCTTTCTTT; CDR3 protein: CASSQLQGSAFF
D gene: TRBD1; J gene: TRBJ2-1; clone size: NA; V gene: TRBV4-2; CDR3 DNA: TGTGCCAGCAGCCCAGGCAGTTGGGGACAGGGTAGTTTCTCCTACAATGAGCAGTTCTTC; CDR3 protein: CASSPGSWGQGSFSYNEQFF
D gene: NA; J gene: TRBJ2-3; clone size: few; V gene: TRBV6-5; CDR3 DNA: TGTGCCAGCAGTTACTCGCCAGGGGTGGCAGATACGCAGTATTTT; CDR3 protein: CASSYSPGVADTQYF
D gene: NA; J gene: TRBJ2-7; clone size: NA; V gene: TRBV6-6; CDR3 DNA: TGTGCCAGCAGTTACGTTACAGGTCCCTACGAGCAGTACTTC; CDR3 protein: CASSYVTGPYEQYF
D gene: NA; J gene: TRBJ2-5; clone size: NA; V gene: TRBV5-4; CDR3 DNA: TGTGCCAGCAGCCGGGGGGCCGGAGAGACCCAGTACTTC; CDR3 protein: CASSRGAGETQYF
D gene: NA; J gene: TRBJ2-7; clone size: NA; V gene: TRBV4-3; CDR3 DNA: TGCGCCAGCAGCCAAGAAGGCAGGGAGCCCTACGAGCAGTACTTC; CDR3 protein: CASSQEGREPYEQYF
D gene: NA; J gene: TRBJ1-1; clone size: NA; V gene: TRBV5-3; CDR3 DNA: TGTGCCAGAAGCAATGGTCCCGGCGGAGCTTTCTTT; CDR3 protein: CARSNGPGGAFF
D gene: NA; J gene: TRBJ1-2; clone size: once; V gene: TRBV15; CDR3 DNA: TGTGCCACCAGCAGAGATTCTTACACAAACTATGGCTACACCTTC; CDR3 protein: CATSRDSYTNYGYTF
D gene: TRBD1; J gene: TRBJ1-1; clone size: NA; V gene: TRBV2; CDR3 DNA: TGTGCCAGCAGCCTACAGGGGGCGCACACTGAAGCTTTCTTT; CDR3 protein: CASSLQGAHTEAFF
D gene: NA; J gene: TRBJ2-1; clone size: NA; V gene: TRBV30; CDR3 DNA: TGTGCCTGGAGTGTTTTGTTAGGACAGCAGTTCTTC; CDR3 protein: CAWSVLLGQQFF